The 29 T cell receptor beta chains reported below all come from one sample, sequenced in a study of technical replicates of blood from a few donors. Generated by immunoSEQ multiplex PCR, the TCRdb table keeps only in-frame clones and is missing some. The sample shows roughly 51,000 clones, 93% of them seen only once. What was sequenced was PBMCs. Receptors originate from a human donor in good health. Some clones in this sample may be carry-over from other donors' samples.

The gene calls are TRBV6-5 and TRBJ2-4; 8 nucleotides match TRBD1. Germline V gene sequence: CDR1 MNHEY, CDR2 SVGAGI. The CDR3 covers 14 residues. Trimming took 6 bases from V and 6 from J; bases not matched to a gene: 7. The CDR3 reads CASSSDRAANIQYF. In nucleotides, the CDR3 is TGTGCCAGCAGCTCGGACAGGGCGGCAAACATTCAGTACTTC.

The chain uses TRBV4-2 and TRBJ2-5, with D tentatively TRBD1 (5 bases). The ends were cut back, 0 bases at V and 7 bases at J, with 12 bases in the middle. The CDR3 extends over 14 amino acids. CDR1 is LGHNA, CDR2 YNFKEQ, per germline. CDR3 bases: TGTGCCAGCAGCCAAGAAGGGGCGCGCGGGACCCAGTACTTC. Translated: CASSQEGARGTQYF.

CDR3 residues: CASSVEPGGRDYGYTF. In DNA, the CDR3 is TGTGCCAGCAGCGTAGAGCCAGGGGGTCGTGACTATGGCTACACCTTC. This chain connects TRBV9 to TRBJ1-2; 7 bases match TRBD1. The germline V gene has CDR1 SGDLS and CDR2 YYNGEE. V was clipped by 0 bases and J by 3 bases; unmatched bases: 8. This CDR3 comprises 16 residues.

This clone was found once. The V gene is TRBV7-8, the J gene TRBJ2-1; 7 positions match TRBD1. Germline V lookup: CDR1 SGHVS, CDR2 FQNEAQ. Trimming removed 5 bases from V and 6 bases from J; junction bases left unmatched: 13. The CDR3 is 16 residues long. CDR3 in amino acids: CASSPTTGYRGNEQFF. CDR3 DNA: TGTGCCAGCAGCCCGACGACAGGGTATAGGGGCAATGAGCAGTTCTTC.

The chain couples TRBV4-3 to TRBJ2-1; unclear D gene. Trimming removed 4 bases at V and 4 bases at J, with 11 bases between. Germline V gives CDR1 LGHNA, CDR2 YSLEER. CDR3 size: 14 residues. This CDR3 reads CASSPHGAYNEQFF. CDR3 DNA sequence: TGCGCCAGCAGCCCCCACGGAGCTTACAATGAGCAGTTCTTC.

The chain joins TRBV2 to TRBJ2-2; TRBD1 matches at 7 bases. Germline lookup yields CDR1 SNHLY and CDR2 FYNNEI. Trimming at V came to 5 bases and at J to 0 bases, leaving 6 bases not matched to a gene. CDR3 length equals 16 residues. CDR3 coding DNA: TGTGCCAGCAGTCCTAAGACAGGGTCGAACACCGGGGAGCTGTTTTTT. Translated: CASSPKTGSNTGELFF.

CDR3 protein: CASSRTSGADNEQFF. Here the CDR3 DNA reads TGTGCCAGCAGCCGTACTAGCGGGGCCGACAATGAGCAGTTCTTC. V gene TRBV4-2 combines with J gene TRBJ2-1; TRBD2 matches at 10 bases. The CDR3 sequence is 15 residues long. The V and J ends lost 4 bases and 5 bases, in that order; junction bases with no gene match: 5. Per the germline V gene, CDR1 is LGHNA and CDR2 is YNFKEQ.

In its sample, this clone was seen once. V usage is TRBV7-2 and J usage is TRBJ2-7; tentative D call: TRBD2 (6 bases). This CDR3 contains 14 residues. V lost 1 base and J lost 7, with 14 bases in between. Per germline, CDR1 SGHTA and CDR2 FQGNSA. The CDR3 DNA sequence: TGTGCCAGCAGCTTAGAGTCTGGGGCGGGAGAGCAGTACTTC. It specifies CASSLESGAGEQYF.

The rearrangement uses TRBV7-9 and TRBJ2-6; D gene unclear. Germline V gene data show CDR1 as SEHNR and CDR2 as FQNEAQ (reference sequence). The CDR3 runs to 15 residues. The V end was cut by 3 bases, the J end by 0 bases, with 6 bases between. The CDR3 sequence: CASSFTVSGANVLTF. The CDR3 nucleotides are TGTGCCAGCAGCTTCACAGTCTCTGGGGCCAACGTCCTGACTTTC.

The CDR3 DNA reads TGTGCCAGCAGCTTAAATTCCCCGGAGCAGTACTTC. Translation gives CASSLNSPEQYF. The chain employs TRBV7-8 and TRBJ2-7; no firm D call. Germline CDR1 is SGHVS and CDR2 is FQNEAQ. The length of the CDR3 is 12 residues. V lost 2 bases and J lost 7, with 9 bases in between. The full variable domain, its missing parts supplied by reference TRBV7-8 and TRBJ2-7, is GAGVSQSPRYKVAKRGQDVALRCDPISGHVSLFWYQQALGQGPEFLTYFQNEAQLDKSGLPSDRFFAERPEGSVSTLKIQRTQQEDSAVYLCASSLNSPEQYFGPGTRLTVT.

The V gene is TRBV5-1, the J gene TRBJ1-1, with D perhaps matching TRBD1 (5 bases). The CDR3 contains 13 residues. The V and J ends lost 7 bases and 7 bases respectively, with 17 bases between them. CDR1 and CDR2 (germline): SGHRS, YFSETQ. The CDR3 sequence: CASSRGRALEAFF. The CDR3, as DNA: TGCGCCAGCTCGCGTGGCAGGGCCCTTGAAGCTTTCTTT. Looking up the rest from reference TRBV5-1 and TRBJ1-1 gives the full variable domain: KAGVTQTPRYLIKTRGQQVTLSCSPISGHRSVSWYQQTPGQGLQFLFEYFSETQRNKGNFPGRFSGRQFSNSRSEMNVSTLELGDSALYLCASSRGRALEAFFGQGTRLTVV.

This clone is deemed medium-sized. The chain joins TRBV5-4 to TRBJ2-1, with D possibly TRBD2 on 6 matching bases. Trimming removed 5 bases from V and 4 bases from J, with 16 bases in between. CDR1 and CDR2 from the germline V gene are SGHNT and YYREEE (reference sequence). There are 15 residues in the CDR3. As DNA, the CDR3 is TGTGCCAGCAGTCAGGCCGCTGGGGGGTACAATGAGCAGTTCTTC. Amino acid sequence: CASSQAAGGYNEQFF.

CDR3 sequence: CASSQDTGTYEQYF. The CDR3 DNA is TGCGCCAGCAGCCAAGATACAGGGACCTACGAGCAGTACTTC. This chain connects TRBV4-3 to TRBJ2-7, with D perhaps TRBD1 (6 bases). Per germline, CDR1 LGHNA and CDR2 YSLEER. This CDR3 contains 14 residues. Deletions cut 0 bases from V and 2 bases from J, with 8 bases between.

CDR3: CASSFSRTENTEAFF. The CDR3 nucleotides read TGCGCCAGCAGCTTTTCCAGAACAGAGAACACTGAAGCTTTCTTT. J is TRBJ1-1 and V is TRBV5-1; no firm D call. V was pared by 2 bases and J by 1 base, with 12 bases between. Per germline, CDR1 SGHRS and CDR2 YFSETQ. The length of the CDR3 is 15 residues.

This clone was seen only once. The chain recombines TRBV4-3 with TRBJ1-1, with 10 bases matching TRBD1. The V and J ends lost 5 bases and 6 bases, in that order; junction bases with no gene match: 12. The germline V gene encodes CDR1 LGHNA and CDR2 YSLEER. The CDR3 spans 16 residues. CDR3 bases: TGCGCCAGCAGCTCCGGGACAGGGGCCTCAAGGGCTGAAGCTTTCTTT. Protein product: CASSSGTGASRAEAFF.

The V call is TRBV29-1, the J call TRBJ1-2, with 8 bases identical to TRBD1. J gave up 7 bases and V 1 base, and 5 bases lay outside the gene matches. CDR3 length: 13 amino acids. From germline, CDR1 is SQVTM and CDR2 ANQGSEA. CDR3 nucleotides: TGCAGCGTTGAAGGAGGGACAGGTTCTGGCTACACCTTC. It encodes CSVEGGTGSGYTF.

The chain links TRBV6-4 to TRBJ2-3; TRBD1 aligns across 8 bases. The CDR3 has 14 amino acids. The germline CDR1 and CDR2 sequences are MRHNA and SNTAGT. After removal of 6 bases from V and 1 base from J, the junction contained 3 bases not matched to a gene. CDR3 nucleotides: TGTGCCAGCAGCTTGACAGGGGGCACAGATACGCAGTATTTT. Protein product: CASSLTGGTDTQYF.

This sequence joins TRBV1 and TRBJ2-1; the D segment call TRBD2 is taken from the table without a DNA check. TRBV1 is listed as a pseudogene. CDR3 length equals 17 residues. The chain's CDR3 is CTSSQDKPGSSYNEQFF. In DNA, the CDR3 is TGCACCAGCAGCCAAGATAAACCCGGGAGCTCCTACAATGAGCAGTTCTTC.

The V and J genes are TRBV7-6 and TRBJ2-3; D not resolved. The CDR3 has 11 amino acids. CDR1 and CDR2 (germline): SGHVS, FNYEAQ. V lost 4 bases and J 4 bases, leaving 3 bases between the germline ends. The chain's CDR3 is CASSSSDTQYF. CDR3 coding DNA: TGTGCCAGCAGCTCCTCAGATACGCAGTATTTT.

This chain connects TRBV10-3 to TRBJ1-1, with D possibly TRBD1 on 6 matching bases. V dropped 5 bases and J dropped 0 bases, with 16 bases sitting between them. The germline CDR1 and CDR2 sequences are ENHRY and SYGVKD. The CDR3 totals 16 residues. DNA for the CDR3: TGTGCCATCAGTCCTACGACAGGAGCCTTGAACACTGAAGCTTTCTTT. Its protein product is CAISPTTGALNTEAFF.

CDR3 sequence (DNA): TGCGCCAGCAGCTTGGTTTATGGCAGTCGTCTTGACAATAGGCAGTACTTC. Translated, it gives CASSLVYGSRLDNRQYF. V is TRBV5-1 and J is TRBJ2-7; no reliable D call. The V gene's germline CDR1 is SGHRS and CDR2 YFSETQ. Trimming took off 0 bases at V and 9 bases at J, with 25 bases between the two ends. The CDR3 covers 17 residues.

This chain links TRBV7-8 with TRBJ1-5; 8 bases map to TRBD1. The CDR3 runs 20 residues. Germline values: CDR1 SGHVS, CDR2 FQNEAQ. V lost 4 bases to trimming and J lost 0 bases; unmatched junction nucleotides: 17. CDR3 sequence reads: CASSSGVGSFGTGSNQPQHF. The CDR3 DNA sequence: TGTGCCAGCAGCTCGGGGGTAGGGAGTTTCGGGACAGGTAGCAATCAGCCCCAGCATTTT.

This clone was observed a few times. This chain connects TRBV4-1 to TRBJ2-2; a weak D match, TRBD1 (6 bases). This CDR3 is built from 14 residues. The V gene lost 1 base and the J gene lost 4 bases, with 7 bases spanning the gap. Germline V lookup: CDR1 MGHRA, CDR2 YSYEKL. CDR3 loop: CASSQGGGTGELFF. CDR3 coding DNA: TGCGCCAGCAGCCAAGGAGGGGGCACCGGGGAGCTGTTTTTT.

The V and J genes are TRBV7-6 and TRBJ2-7; D perhaps matches TRBD2 (6 bases). From germline, CDR1 is SGHVS and CDR2 FNYEAQ. The CDR3 is made up of 14 amino acids. The V end lost 5 bases, the J end lost 0 bases, and 11 bases lay between the germline ends. As DNA, the CDR3 is TGTGCCAGCAGCGATGGGGACTTCTCCTACGAGCAGTACTTC. This sequence encodes CASSDGDFSYEQYF.

The chain recombines TRBV9 with TRBJ1-2, with D perhaps TRBD1 (5 bases). This CDR3 has 12 residues. Germline V gives CDR1 SGDLS, CDR2 YYNGEE. The germline V and J ends were trimmed by 1 base and 5 bases, with 6 bases remaining between them. The CDR3 nucleotides are TGTGCCAGCAGCGTACAGGGTTATGGCTACACCTTC. As protein: CASSVQGYGYTF.

The genes are TRBV6-5 and TRBJ2-3, with TRBD2 matching 7 bases. This CDR3 region has 15 residues. Trimming cost V 0 bases and J 3 bases; bases outside gene matches: 3. Per germline, CDR1 MNHEY and CDR2 SVGAGI. CDR3 coding DNA: TGTGCCAGCAGTTACTCCGGGACTACTACAGATACGCAGTATTTT. This translates into CASSYSGTTTDTQYF.

The rearrangement joins TRBV29-1 to TRBJ2-7; the match to TRBD1 covers 10 bases. This CDR3 spans 16 amino acids. Germline V CDR1 and CDR2: SQVTM, ANQGSEA. The V and J ends lost 1 base and 1 base, in that order; junction bases with no gene match: 7. In nucleotides, the CDR3 is TGCAGCGTTGAAGGTCCCGGGGACAGGGGATCCTACGAGCAGTACTTC. This codes for CSVEGPGDRGSYEQYF.

The chain has TRBV11-2 and TRBJ2-1; TRBD1 is a possible D gene (8 bases). This CDR3 spans 17 amino acids. Germline values: CDR1 SGHAT, CDR2 FQNNGV. V lost 5 bases, J lost 1 base, and 18 bases lay in between. The CDR3 DNA follows: TGTGCCAGCAGCCTCAGGGGGGGACAGGCTTCCTACAATGAGCAGTTCTTC. Encoded protein: CASSLRGGQASYNEQFF.

The chain couples TRBV6-5 to TRBJ2-1; no firm D call. The CDR3 extends over 14 amino acids. V lost 3 bases to trimming and J lost 6 bases, with 12 bases between them. Germline CDR1 reads MNHEY; CDR2 reads SVGAGI. As DNA, the CDR3 is TGTGCCAGCAGTTATGTTAGAATGAGCAATGAGCAGTTCTTC. Amino acid sequence: CASSYVRMSNEQFF.